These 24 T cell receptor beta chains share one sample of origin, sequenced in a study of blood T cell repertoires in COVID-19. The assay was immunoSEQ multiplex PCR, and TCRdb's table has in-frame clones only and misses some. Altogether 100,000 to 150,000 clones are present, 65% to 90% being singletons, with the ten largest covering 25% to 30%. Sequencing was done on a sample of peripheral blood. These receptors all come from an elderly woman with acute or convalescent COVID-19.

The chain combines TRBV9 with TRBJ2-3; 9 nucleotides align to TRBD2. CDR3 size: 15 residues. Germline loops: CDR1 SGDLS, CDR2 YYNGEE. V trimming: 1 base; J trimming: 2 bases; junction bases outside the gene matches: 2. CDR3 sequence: CASSVLAGNTDTQYF. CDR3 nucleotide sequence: TGTGCCAGCAGCGTACTAGCGGGGAACACAGATACGCAGTATTTT.

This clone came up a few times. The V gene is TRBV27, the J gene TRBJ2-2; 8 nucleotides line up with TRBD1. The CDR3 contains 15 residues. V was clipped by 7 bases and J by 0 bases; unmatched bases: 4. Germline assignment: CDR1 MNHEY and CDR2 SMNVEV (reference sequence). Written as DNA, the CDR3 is TGTGCCAGCAAGGCAGGGGGCACGAACACCGGGGAGCTGTTTTTT. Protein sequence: CASKAGGTNTGELFF.

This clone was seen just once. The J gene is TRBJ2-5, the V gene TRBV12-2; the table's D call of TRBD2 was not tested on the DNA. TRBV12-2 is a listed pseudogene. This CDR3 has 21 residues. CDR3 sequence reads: CASRPGPTGPQEWEYQETQYF. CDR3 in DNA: TGTGCAAGTCGCCCCGGCCCGACCGGGCCCCAAGAGTGGGAGTACCAAGAGACCCAGTACTTC.

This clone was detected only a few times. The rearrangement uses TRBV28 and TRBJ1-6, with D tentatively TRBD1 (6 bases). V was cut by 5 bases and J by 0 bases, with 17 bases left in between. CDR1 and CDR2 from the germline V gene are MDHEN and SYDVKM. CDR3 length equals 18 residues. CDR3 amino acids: CASSEGGIKSSYNSPLHF. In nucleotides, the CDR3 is TGTGCCAGCAGTGAGGGGGGGATTAAAAGCTCCTATAATTCACCCCTCCACTTT.

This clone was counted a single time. The DNA for the CDR3 is TGTGCCAGCAGCTTAAAGAGGAACACCGGGGAGCTGTTTTTT. Protein sequence: CASSLKRNTGELFF. The V call is TRBV11-3, the J call TRBJ2-2; D is uncertain. The germline V and J ends were trimmed by 2 bases and 1 base, with 5 bases remaining between them. Per the germline V gene, CDR1 is SGHNT and CDR2 is YENEEA. This CDR3 is built from 14 residues.

This CDR3 reads CASSSGTGTNQPQHF. CDR3 DNA: TGTGCCAGCTCATCCGGGACAGGGACTAATCAGCCCCAGCATTTT. The gene calls are TRBV18 and TRBJ1-5; 9 positions agree with TRBD1. In germline, CDR1 is KGHSH, CDR2 LQKENI. The CDR3 loop spans 15 amino acids. V shed 5 bases, J shed 4 bases, and the junction held 6 bases outside the gene matches.

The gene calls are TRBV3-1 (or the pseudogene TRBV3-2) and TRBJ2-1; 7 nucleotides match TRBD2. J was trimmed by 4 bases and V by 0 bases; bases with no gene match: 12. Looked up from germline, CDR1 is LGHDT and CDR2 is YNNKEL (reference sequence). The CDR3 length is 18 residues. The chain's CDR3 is CASSQERAGAGLYNEQFF. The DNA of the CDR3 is TGTGCCAGCAGCCAAGAAAGGGCGGGAGCGGGCCTTTACAATGAGCAGTTCTTC.

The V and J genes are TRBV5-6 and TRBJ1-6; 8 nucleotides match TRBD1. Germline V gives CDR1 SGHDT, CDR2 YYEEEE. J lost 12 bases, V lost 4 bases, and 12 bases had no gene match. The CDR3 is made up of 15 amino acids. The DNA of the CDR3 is TGTGCCAGCAGCCCGTGGACAGGGTTTGGAGGACCCCTCCACTTT. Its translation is CASSPWTGFGGPLHF.

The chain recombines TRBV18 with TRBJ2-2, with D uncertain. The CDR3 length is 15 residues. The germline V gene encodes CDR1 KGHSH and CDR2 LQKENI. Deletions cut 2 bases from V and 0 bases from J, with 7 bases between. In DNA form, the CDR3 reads TGTGCCAGCTCACCATTGACACCGAACACCGGGGAGCTGTTTTTT. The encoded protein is CASSPLTPNTGELFF.

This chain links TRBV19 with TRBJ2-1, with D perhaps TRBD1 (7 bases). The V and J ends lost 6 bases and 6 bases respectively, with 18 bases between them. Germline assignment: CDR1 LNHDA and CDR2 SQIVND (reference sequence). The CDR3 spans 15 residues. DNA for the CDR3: TGTGCCAGTAGCCCAAACCAGGGGGGAGGCAATGAGCAGTTCTTC. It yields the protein CASSPNQGGGNEQFF. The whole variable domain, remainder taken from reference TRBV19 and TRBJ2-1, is DGGITQSPKYLFRKEGQNVTLSCEQNLNHDAMYWYRQDPGQGLRLIYYSQIVNDFQKGDIAEGYSVSREKKESFPLTVTSAQKNPTAFYLCASSPNQGGGNEQFFGPGTRLTVL.

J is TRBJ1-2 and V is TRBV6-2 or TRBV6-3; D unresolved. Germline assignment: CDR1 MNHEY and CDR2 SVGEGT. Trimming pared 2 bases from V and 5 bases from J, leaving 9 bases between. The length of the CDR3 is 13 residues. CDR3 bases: TGTGCCAGCAGTTACGAAAGAGGGTATGGCTACACCTTC. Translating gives CASSYERGYGYTF.

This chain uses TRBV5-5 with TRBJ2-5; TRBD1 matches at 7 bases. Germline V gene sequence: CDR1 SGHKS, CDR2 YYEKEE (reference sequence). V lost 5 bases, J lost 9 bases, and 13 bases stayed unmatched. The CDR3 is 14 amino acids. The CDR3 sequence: CASRGTVPQGAQYF. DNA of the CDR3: TGTGCCAGCAGGGGGACAGTCCCTCAGGGCGCCCAGTACTTC.

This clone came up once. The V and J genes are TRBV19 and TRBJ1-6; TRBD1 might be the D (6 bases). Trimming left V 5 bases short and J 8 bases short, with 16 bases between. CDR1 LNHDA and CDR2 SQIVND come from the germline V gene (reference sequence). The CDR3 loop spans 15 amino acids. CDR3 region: CASSADRAGDSPLHF. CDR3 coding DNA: TGTGCCAGTAGTGCCGACAGAGCAGGGGATTCACCCCTCCACTTT. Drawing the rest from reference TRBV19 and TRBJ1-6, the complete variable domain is DGGITQSPKYLFRKEGQNVTLSCEQNLNHDAMYWYRQDPGQGLRLIYYSQIVNDFQKGDIAEGYSVSREKKESFPLTVTSAQKNPTAFYLCASSADRAGDSPLHFGNGTRLTVT.

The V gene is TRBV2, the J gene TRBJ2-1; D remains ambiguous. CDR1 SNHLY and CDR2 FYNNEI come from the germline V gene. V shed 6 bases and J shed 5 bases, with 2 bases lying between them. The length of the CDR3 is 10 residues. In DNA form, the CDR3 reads TGTGCCAGCAGCAACAATGAGCAGTTCTTC. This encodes CASSNNEQFF.

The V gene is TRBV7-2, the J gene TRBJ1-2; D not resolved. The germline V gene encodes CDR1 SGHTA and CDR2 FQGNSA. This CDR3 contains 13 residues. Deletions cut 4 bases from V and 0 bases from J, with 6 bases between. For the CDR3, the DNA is TGTGCCAGCAGCTCCTATTCTAACTATGGCTACACCTTC. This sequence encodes CASSSYSNYGYTF. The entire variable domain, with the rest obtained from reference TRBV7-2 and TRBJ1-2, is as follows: GAGVSQSPSNKVTEKGKDVELRCDPISGHTALYWYRQSLGQGLEFLIYFQGNSAPDKSGLPSDRFSAERTGGSVSTLTIQRTQQEDSAVYLCASSSYSNYGYTFGSGTRLTVV.

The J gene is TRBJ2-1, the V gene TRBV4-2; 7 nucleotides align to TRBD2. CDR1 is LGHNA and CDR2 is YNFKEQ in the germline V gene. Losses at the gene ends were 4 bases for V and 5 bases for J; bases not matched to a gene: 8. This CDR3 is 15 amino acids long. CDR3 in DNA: TGTGCCAGCAGCCGTCAGGGTGGGGGGGACAATGAGCAGTTCTTC. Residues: CASSRQGGGDNEQFF.

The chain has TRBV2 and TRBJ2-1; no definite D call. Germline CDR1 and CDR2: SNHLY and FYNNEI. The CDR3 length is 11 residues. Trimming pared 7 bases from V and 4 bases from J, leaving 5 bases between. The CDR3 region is CASTRYNEQFF. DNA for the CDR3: TGTGCCAGCACCCGGTACAATGAGCAGTTCTTC.

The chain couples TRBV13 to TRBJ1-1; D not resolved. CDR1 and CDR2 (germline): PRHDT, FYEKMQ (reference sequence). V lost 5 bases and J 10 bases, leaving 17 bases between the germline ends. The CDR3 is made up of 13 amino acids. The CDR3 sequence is CASSPYEGARAFF. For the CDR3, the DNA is TGTGCCAGCAGCCCATACGAGGGCGCGAGAGCTTTCTTT.

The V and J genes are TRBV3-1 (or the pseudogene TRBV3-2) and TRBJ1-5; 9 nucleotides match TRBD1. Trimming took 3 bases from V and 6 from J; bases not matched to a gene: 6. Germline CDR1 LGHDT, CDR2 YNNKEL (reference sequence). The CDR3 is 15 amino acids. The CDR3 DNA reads TGTGCCAGCAGCCAGGGGGACAGGGAGGTTCAGCCCCAGCATTTT. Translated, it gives CASSQGDREVQPQHF.

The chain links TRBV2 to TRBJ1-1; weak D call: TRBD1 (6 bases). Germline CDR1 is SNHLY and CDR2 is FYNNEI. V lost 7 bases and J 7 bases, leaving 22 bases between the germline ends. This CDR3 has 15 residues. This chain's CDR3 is CASTQFRDNGIEAFF. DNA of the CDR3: TGTGCCAGCACCCAATTCCGGGACAATGGCATTGAAGCTTTCTTT.

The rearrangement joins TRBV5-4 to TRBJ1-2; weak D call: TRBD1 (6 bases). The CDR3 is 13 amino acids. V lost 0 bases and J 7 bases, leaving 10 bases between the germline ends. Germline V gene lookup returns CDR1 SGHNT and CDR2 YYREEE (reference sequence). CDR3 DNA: TGTGCCAGCAGCTTGGCCAGGGGTGCTGGCTACACCTTC. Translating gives CASSLARGAGYTF.

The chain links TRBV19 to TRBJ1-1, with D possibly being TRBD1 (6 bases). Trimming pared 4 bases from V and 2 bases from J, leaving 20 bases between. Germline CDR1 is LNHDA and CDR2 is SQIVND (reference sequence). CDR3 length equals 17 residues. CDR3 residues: CASSTGTLRGLNTEAFF. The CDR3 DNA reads TGTGCCAGTAGTACCGGGACACTTAGGGGTTTAAACACTGAAGCTTTCTTT. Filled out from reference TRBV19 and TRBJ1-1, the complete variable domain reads DGGITQSPKYLFRKEGQNVTLSCEQNLNHDAMYWYRQDPGQGLRLIYYSQIVNDFQKGDIAEGYSVSREKKESFPLTVTSAQKNPTAFYLCASSTGTLRGLNTEAFFGQGTRLTVV.

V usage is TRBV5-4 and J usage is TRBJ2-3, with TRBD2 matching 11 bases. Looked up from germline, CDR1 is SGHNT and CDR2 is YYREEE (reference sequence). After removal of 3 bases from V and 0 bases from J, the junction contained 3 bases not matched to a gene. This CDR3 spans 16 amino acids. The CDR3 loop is CASSSRLAGSTDTQYF. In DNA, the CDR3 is TGTGCCAGCAGCTCTCGACTAGCGGGGAGCACAGATACGCAGTATTTT. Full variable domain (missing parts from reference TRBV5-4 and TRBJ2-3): ETGVTQSPTHLIKTRGQQVTLRCSSQSGHNTVSWYQQALGQGPQFIFQYYREEENGRGNFPPRFSGLQFPNYSSELNVNALELDDSALYLCASSSRLAGSTDTQYFGPGTRLTVL.

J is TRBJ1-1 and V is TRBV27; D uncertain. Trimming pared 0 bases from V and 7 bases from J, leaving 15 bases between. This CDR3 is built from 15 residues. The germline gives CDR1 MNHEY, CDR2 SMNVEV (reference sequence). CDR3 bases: TGTGCCAGCAGTTTATCGGGCGGGCGAACGGGTGAAGCTTTCTTT. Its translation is CASSLSGGRTGEAFF.